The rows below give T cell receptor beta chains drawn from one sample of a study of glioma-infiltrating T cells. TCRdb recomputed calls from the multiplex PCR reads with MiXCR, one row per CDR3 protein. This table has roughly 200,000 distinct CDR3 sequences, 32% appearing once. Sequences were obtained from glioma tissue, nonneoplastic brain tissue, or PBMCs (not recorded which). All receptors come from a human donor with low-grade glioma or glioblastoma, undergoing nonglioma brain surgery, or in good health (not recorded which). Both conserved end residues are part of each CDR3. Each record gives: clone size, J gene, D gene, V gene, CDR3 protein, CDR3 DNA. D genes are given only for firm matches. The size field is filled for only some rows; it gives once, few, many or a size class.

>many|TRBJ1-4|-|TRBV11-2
CASSLGDLINEKLFF
TGTGCCAGCAGCTTAGGGGACCTGATTAATGAAAAACTGTTTTTT
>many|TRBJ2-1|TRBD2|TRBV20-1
CSARLLAGEGEQFF
TGCAGTGCTAGGCTACTAGCGGGAGAGGGTGAGCAGTTCTTC
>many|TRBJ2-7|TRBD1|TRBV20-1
CSASGDRGIYEQYF
TGCAGTGCTAGTGGGGACAGGGGAATTTACGAGCAGTACTTC
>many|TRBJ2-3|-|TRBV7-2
CASSLVATAGTDTQYF
TGTGCCAGCAGCTTAGTAGCCACGGCGGGCACAGATACGCAGTATTTT
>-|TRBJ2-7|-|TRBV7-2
CASSPLRGVTYEQYF
TGTGCCAGCAGCCCTCTCCGCGGGGTGACTTACGAGCAGTACTTC
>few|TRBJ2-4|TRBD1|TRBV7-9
CASSPQGAKNIQYF
TGTGCCAGCAGCCCACAGGGGGCCAAAAACATTCAGTACTTC
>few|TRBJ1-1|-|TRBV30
CAWSVRHRNTEAFF
TGTGCCTGGAGTGTGAGACACCGGAACACTGAAGCTTTCTTT
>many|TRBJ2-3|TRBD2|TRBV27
CASSPRLAGGLSTQYF
TGTGCCAGCAGTCCCAGACTAGCGGGAGGGCTGAGTACGCAGTATTTT
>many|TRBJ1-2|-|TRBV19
CASSIVGANDYGYTF
TGTGCCAGTAGTATAGTAGGGGCGAATGACTATGGCTACACCTTC
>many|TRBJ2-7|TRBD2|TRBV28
CASAGLAGSGEQYF
TGTGCCAGCGCGGGACTAGCGGGGTCAGGAGAGCAGTACTTC
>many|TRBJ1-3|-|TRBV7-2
CASSAGNQALSGNTIYF
TGTGCCAGCAGCGCCGGGAACCAGGCCCTCTCTGGAAACACCATATATTTT
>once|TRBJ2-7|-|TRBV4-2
CASSRGSSYEKYF
TGTGCCAGCAGCCGAGGTTCTTCCTACGAGAAGTACTTC
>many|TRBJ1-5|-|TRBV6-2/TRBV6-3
CASSYDPGHMDQPQHF
TGTGCCAGCAGTTACGACCCGGGACATATGGATCAGCCCCAGCATTTT
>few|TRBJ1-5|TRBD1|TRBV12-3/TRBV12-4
CASSKLPIYTGGAFRNQPQHF
TGTGCCAGCAGTAAACTTCCAATTTATACAGGGGGCGCGTTTAGGAATCAGCCCCAGCATTTT
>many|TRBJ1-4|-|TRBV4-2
CASSQEVGAANEKLFF
TGTGCCAGCAGCCAAGAGGTGGGGGCAGCTAATGAAAAACTGTTTTTT
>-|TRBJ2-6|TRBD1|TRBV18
CASSPGDRGPGANVLTF
TGTGCCAGCTCACCAGGAGACAGGGGGCCTGGGGCCAACGTCCTGACTTTC
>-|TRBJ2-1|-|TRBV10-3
CAISEVSYNEQFF
TGTGCCATCAGTGAGGTCTCCTACAATGAGCAGTTCTTC
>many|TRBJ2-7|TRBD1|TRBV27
CASSQDRGFSYEQYF
TGTGCCAGCAGCCAGGACAGGGGGTTCTCCTACGAGCAGTACTTC
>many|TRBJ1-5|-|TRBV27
CASSRRIGPNNQPQHF
TGTGCCAGCAGCCGGAGAATCGGACCGAACAATCAGCCCCAGCATTTT
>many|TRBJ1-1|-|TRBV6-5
CASSYTETVEAFF
TGTGCCAGCAGTTACACAGAAACGGTTGAAGCTTTCTTT
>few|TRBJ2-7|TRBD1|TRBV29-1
CSVEQGDYEQYF
TGCAGCGTTGAACAGGGGGACTACGAGCAGTACTTC
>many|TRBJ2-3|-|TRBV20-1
CSARSGWADTQYF
TGCAGTGCTAGATCGGGGTGGGCAGATACGCAGTATTTT
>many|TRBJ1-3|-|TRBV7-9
CASSGGPHSGNTIYF
TGTGCCAGCAGCGGGGGACCCCACTCTGGAAACACCATATATTTT
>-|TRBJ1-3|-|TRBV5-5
CASSQDRSSGNTIYF
TGTGCCAGCAGCCAAGACAGATCAAGTGGAAACACCATATATTTT
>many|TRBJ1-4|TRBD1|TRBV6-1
CASKGASLSNEKLFF
TGTGCCAGCAAGGGGGCATCTTTGTCTAATGAAAAACTGTTTTTT
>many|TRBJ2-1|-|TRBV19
CASSMTGGTAGAQFF
TGTGCCAGTAGTATGACAGGGGGTACAGCGGGAGCGCAGTTCTTC
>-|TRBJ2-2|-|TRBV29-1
CSAGHYQNTGELFF
TGCAGCGCTGGACACTATCAGAACACCGGGGAGCTGTTTTTT
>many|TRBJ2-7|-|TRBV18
CASSPVTAKSSYEQYF
TGTGCCAGCTCACCAGTTACCGCAAAATCTTCATACGAGCAGTACTTC
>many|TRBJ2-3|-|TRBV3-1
CASSQQVDTQYF
TGTGCCAGCAGCCAGCAGGTAGATACGCAGTATTTT
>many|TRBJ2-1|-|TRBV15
CATSRDRLANKGNEQFF
TGTGCCACCAGCAGAGATAGGCTAGCCAACAAGGGCAATGAGCAGTTCTTC
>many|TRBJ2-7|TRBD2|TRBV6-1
CASKPSGRWVQYF
TGTGCCAGCAAACCGAGCGGGAGGTGGGTGCAGTACTTC
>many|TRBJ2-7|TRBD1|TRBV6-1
CASRSYRGRINYEQYF
TGTGCCAGCCGCTCATACAGGGGGCGAATCAACTACGAGCAGTACTTC
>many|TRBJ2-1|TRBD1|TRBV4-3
CASSRYRGDEQFF
TGCGCCAGCAGCCGATACAGGGGGGATGAGCAGTTCTTC
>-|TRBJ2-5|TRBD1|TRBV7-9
CASSPPRDRRAETQYF
TGTGCCAGCAGCCCACCGCGGGACAGGAGGGCAGAGACCCAGTACTTC
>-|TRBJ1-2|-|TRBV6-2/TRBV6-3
CASTLRAVSGYTF
TGTGCCAGCACCCTGAGGGCCGTGAGTGGCTACACCTTC
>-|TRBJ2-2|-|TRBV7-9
CASSFGKASTGELFF
TGTGCCAGCAGCTTCGGGAAAGCTAGCACCGGGGAGCTGTTTTTT
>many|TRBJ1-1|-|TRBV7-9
CASSPSGGTEAFF
TGTGCCAGCAGCCCAAGCGGGGGGACTGAAGCTTTCTTT
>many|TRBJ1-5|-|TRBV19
CASNYRTDYSNQPQHF
TGTGCCAGTAACTACCGGACGGATTATAGCAATCAGCCCCAGCATTTT
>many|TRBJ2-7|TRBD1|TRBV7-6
CASSLGTGGVEVYEQYF
TGTGCCAGCAGCTTAGGGACAGGGGGCGTGGAAGTCTACGAGCAGTACTTC
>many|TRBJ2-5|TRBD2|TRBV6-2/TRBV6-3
CASSRGGSGKTQYF
TGTGCCAGCAGCCGGGGGGGGTCGGGAAAGACCCAGTACTTC
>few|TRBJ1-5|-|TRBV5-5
CASSQGEGGNNQPQHF
TGTGCCAGCAGCCAGGGTGAGGGGGGGAATAATCAGCCCCAGCATTTT
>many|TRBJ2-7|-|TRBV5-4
CASSSPGVPYEQYF
TGTGCCAGCAGCTCACCAGGGGTTCCCTACGAGCAGTACTTC
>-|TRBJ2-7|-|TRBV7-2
CASSPNGRGYEQYF
TGTGCCAGCAGCCCGAACGGACGGGGGTACGAGCAGTACTTC
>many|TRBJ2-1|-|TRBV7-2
CASSLGEGVPGSYNEQFF
TGTGCCAGCAGCTTAGGGGAAGGAGTCCCCGGGTCCTACAATGAGCAGTTCTTC
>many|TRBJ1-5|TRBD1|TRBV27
CASASYRGGDQPQHF
TGTGCCAGCGCCTCGTACAGGGGGGGGGATCAGCCCCAGCATTTT
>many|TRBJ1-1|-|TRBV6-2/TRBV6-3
CASNTGWMNTEAFF
TGTGCCAGCAATACAGGGTGGATGAACACTGAAGCTTTCTTT
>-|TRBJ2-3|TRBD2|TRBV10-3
CAISELGRAIDTQYF
TGTGCCATCAGTGAGTTGGGGAGGGCCATAGATACGCAGTATTTT
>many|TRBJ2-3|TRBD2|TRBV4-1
CASSSGRTPDTQYF
TGCGCCAGCAGTAGCGGGAGGACCCCAGATACGCAGTATTTT
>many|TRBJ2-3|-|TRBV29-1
CSVGASAVSDTQYF
TGCAGCGTTGGGGCGAGCGCGGTATCAGATACGCAGTATTTT
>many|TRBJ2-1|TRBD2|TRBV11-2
CASSLSLAGHLVSYNEQFF
TGTGCCAGCAGCTTATCTCTAGCGGGACATCTAGTCTCCTACAATGAGCAGTTCTTC
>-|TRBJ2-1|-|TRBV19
CASSIDGLSYNEQFF
TGTGCCAGTAGTATAGACGGGCTCTCCTACAATGAGCAGTTCTTC